This TCR beta chain was documented in a study of technical replicates of blood from several donors (dated by TCRdb to about 2017). Of note for this clone: What this receptor recognizes is not known. No much larger clone exists at a distance of one base, and base qualities are not known.

Trimming costs V 5 bases and J 14 bases, and their ends lie 25 bases apart. Inclusive of the bounding cysteine and phenylalanine, the CDR3 is 15 residues long. Solely the CDR3 DNA is kept, with 45 bases framed from the first base. The germline V gene gives CDR1 as MDHEN and CDR2 as SYDVKM. The library was prepared using the immunoSEQ multiplex PCR assay. Drawn from immuneACCESS, this table holds only the in-frame rearrangements with V and J called that TCRdb kept. Clones are partly lost; checked studies trace under half to an unresolved V gene and leave the rest unexplained. Here the sample has about 87,000 clones; just under 95% occur a single time. The ten top clones hold roughly 0.34% of the sample.

The sequence was obtained from a human donor in good health. Sequencing was done on a sample of T cells isolated from PBMCs. Recombination linked TRBV28 to TRBJ2-1; 6 matching bases give a weak D call of TRBD1. The nucleotides read TGTGCCAGCAGTATTAATTTCGGACAGCTATATAACGAGTTCTTC. Translated, this is CASSINFGQLYNEFF.